In its sample, the clone carrying this T cell receptor (beta chain) was seen a few times. The source of the sample is a study of blood T cell repertoires in COVID-19. As for the study in general: Researchers got acute and convalescent COVID-19 samples from the United States, Italy and Spain. PBMCs, B-cell-depleted T cells, or T cells provided the cDNA or gDNA that made up the material.

Per the study methods: From reference gene primer amplification, estimates of nucleated cell counts were derived. Profiling relied on immunoSEQ multiplex PCR, and the TCRdb table lists in-frame clones only, not all of them. The DNA gave D and trimming, while V, J and clone size come from that table. Of hundreds of thousands of clones listed, over 75% are singletons. This CDR3 is 17 amino acids long. Germline lookup yields CDR1 SGDLS and CDR2 YYNGEE. Unmatched junction bases numbered 8, after V lost 0 bases and J lost 4 bases. The clonotype originates from a woman aged 30 to 39 with acute or convalescent COVID-19. This rearrangement joins TRBV9 to TRBJ2-1, with 9 bases fitting TRBD1. The sequencing sample was made of peripheral blood. CDR3 sequence (DNA): TGTGCCAGCAGCGTAGACCAGGGACAGGGTCTTTACAATGAGCAGTTCTTC. Translation: CASSVDQGQGLYNEQFF.